The clone carrying this T cell receptor (beta chain) was counted a few times. Its antigen is not known. The sample comes from a study of cytomegalovirus exposure and HLA in healthy donors. In nominal health when sampled, donors likely had unrecorded immune exposures nonetheless. The CDR3 totals 15 residues. V lost 3 bases and J lost 3; bases outside the gene matches: 8. Germline V lookup: CDR1 SGDLS, CDR2 YYNGEE. The study ran its PCR with 60 Vbeta and 13 Jbeta primers. Repertoires were generated with immunoSEQ multiplex PCR, while TCRdb's copy carries only in-frame clones and drops some. Among approximately 170,000 clones listed, around 80% were seen once. The study's findings and limits: Reported results showed that the classifier diagnosed cytomegalovirus status with high specificity and sensitivity. Most subjects' HLA-A and HLA-B alleles were reportedly predicted from TCR beta sequences.

The chain employs TRBV9 and TRBJ2-5, with TRBD1 matching 7 bases. Material: PBMCs. The receptor was derived from a young woman in good health and CMV-seropositive. The CDR3 loop reads CASSAYRDRKETQYF. The CDR3, as DNA: TGTGCCAGCAGCGCGTACCGGGACAGAAAAGAGACCCAGTACTTC.